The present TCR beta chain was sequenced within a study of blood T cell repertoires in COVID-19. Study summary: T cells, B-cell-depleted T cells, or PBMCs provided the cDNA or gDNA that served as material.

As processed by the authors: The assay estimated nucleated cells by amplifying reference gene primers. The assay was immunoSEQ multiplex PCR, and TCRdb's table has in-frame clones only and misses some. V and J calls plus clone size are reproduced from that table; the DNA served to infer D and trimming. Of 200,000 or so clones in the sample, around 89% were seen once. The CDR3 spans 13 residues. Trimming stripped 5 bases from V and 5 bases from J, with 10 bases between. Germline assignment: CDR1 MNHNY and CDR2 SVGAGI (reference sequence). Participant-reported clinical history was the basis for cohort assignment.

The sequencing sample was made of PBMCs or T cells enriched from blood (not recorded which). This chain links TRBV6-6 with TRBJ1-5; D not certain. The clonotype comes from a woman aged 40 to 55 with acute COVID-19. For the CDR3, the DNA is TGTGCCAGCAGTAATTACAGAGATCAGCCCCAGCATTTT. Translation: CASSNYRDQPQHF.